This record concerns one T cell receptor (beta chain) sequence. This record belongs to a study of technical replicates of blood from a few donors. Generated by immunoSEQ multiplex PCR, the TCRdb table keeps only in-frame clones and is missing some. Counted here are around 68,000 clones, roughly 91% occurring once; the ten biggest clones make up around 0.34%. The CDR3 has 17 residues. J was trimmed by 2 bases and V by 5 bases; bases with no gene match: 13. Germline CDR1 is SGHVS and CDR2 is FNYEAQ. This receptor was obtained from a human donor in good health. Some clones in this sample may be carry-over from other donors' samples. The chain combines TRBV7-6 with TRBJ2-3; 7 bases align to TRBD2. Sequencing input: T cells isolated from PBMCs. In DNA form, the CDR3 reads TGTGCCAGCAGCGTCAGCCGGCCTAGCGGACCCACAGATACGCAGTATTTT. As protein: CASSVSRPSGPTDTQYF.